This T cell receptor beta chain was observed in a study of regulatory T cells in long-lasting Graves disease. For this clonotype: Its antigen remains unknown.

The time point: newly diagnosed GD, antithyroid drugs for less than 3 months. RNA from PBMCs was the source of the TCR library. Approximately 10-milliliter peripheral blood samples went into EDTA tubes. Arm-PCR of CDR3 regions and iRepertoire HTBI primers were used to build TCR beta libraries. TCRdb reprocessed the multiplex PCR reads via MiXCR and lists one record per CDR3 protein. Of 600,000 to 650,000 distinct CDR3 sequences detected, about 15% appear once; the ten largest clones hold about 20%. This CDR3 has 13 residues. CDR1 and CDR2 from the germline V gene are MNHNS and SASEGT. V was shortened by 8 bases and J by 4 bases, with 12 bases between the two germline ends. Study-level findings and limits: Persistent cases of Graves' showed reduced TCR diversity relative to newly diagnosed patients. More public clonotypes were shared by persistent patients (around 2,600) than by new patients (roughly 1,000). When disease was persistent, TRBV28, TRBJ1-2 and TRBJ2-5 were the favored segments.

This same sample was also part of a study on T cells in Graves' hyperthyroidism and ophthalmopathy.

V and J are TRBV6-1 and TRBJ1-5; D ambiguous. The sequencing here drew on peripheral blood mononuclear cells (PBMCs), taken at new diagnosis, from a patient treated with antithyroid drugs. The sequence was collected from a woman aged 25 to 39 with Graves disease. CDR3 DNA: TGTGCCAGCCTTTCGACCGGGAATCAGCCCCAGCATTTT. This gives the protein CASLSTGNQPQHF.